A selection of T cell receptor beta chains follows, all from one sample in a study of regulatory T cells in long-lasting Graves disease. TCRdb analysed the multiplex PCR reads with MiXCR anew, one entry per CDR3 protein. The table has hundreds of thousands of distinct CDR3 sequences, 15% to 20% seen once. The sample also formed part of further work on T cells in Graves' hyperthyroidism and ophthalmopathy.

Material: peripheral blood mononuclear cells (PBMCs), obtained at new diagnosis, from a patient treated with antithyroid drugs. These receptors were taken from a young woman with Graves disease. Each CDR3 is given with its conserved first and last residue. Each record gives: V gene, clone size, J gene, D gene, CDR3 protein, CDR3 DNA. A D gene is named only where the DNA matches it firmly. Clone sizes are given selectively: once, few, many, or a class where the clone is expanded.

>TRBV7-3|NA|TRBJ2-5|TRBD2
CASSYLNLQREGPFFYETQYF
TGTGCCAGCAGCTACCTAAACCTCCAGCGGGAGGGCCCTTTCTTTTACGAGACCCAGTACTTC
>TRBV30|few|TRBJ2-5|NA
CAWSGEETQYF
TGTGCCTGGAGTGGTGAGGAGACCCAGTACTTC
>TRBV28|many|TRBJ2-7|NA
CASSSPWPTNEQYF
TGTGCCAGCAGTTCCCCTTGGCCGACGAACGAGCAGTACTTC
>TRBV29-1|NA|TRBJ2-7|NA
CSVKLAIPSYEQYF
TGCAGCGTTAAGCTAGCGATCCCTAGCTACGAGCAGTACTTC
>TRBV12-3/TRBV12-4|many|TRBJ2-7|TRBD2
CASSLGSGRAYEQYF
TGTGCCAGCAGTTTAGGAAGCGGGAGGGCTTACGAGCAGTACTTC
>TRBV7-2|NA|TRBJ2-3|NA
CASGFGAWTASTDTQYF
TGTGCCAGCGGCTTCGGTGCCTGGACAGCCAGCACAGATACGCAGTATTTT
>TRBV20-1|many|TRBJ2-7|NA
CSARPQSTREQYF
TGCAGTGCTAGGCCCCAGTCTACGAGGGAGCAGTACTTC
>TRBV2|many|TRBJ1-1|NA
CASTPDRKAFF
TGTGCCAGCACCCCGGACAGAAAAGCTTTCTTT
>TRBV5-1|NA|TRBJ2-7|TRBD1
CASSDTGAYEQYF
TGCGCCAGCAGCGACACAGGGGCCTACGAGCAGTACTTC
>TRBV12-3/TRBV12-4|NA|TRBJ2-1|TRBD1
CASSMATGVYNEQFF
TGTGCCAGCAGTATGGCGACAGGGGTCTACAATGAGCAGTTCTTC
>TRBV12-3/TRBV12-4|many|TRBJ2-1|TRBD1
CASNLRDRLSYNEQFF
TGTGCCAGCAACCTCCGGGACAGACTCTCCTACAATGAGCAGTTCTTC
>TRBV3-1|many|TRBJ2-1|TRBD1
CASSQGRGRFF
TGTGCCAGCAGCCAAGGTAGGGGGCGGTTCTTC
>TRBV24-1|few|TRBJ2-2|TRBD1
CATSDPTGGRNTGELFF
TGTGCCACCAGTGACCCAACAGGGGGCCGGAACACCGGGGAGCTGTTTTTT
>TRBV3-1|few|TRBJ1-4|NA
CASSQADEPNEKLFF
TGTGCCAGCAGCCAAGCGGACGAACCGAACGAAAAACTGTTTTTT